This TCR beta chain appears in the sequencing data of a study of response to subunit inactivated influenza vaccine. The CDR3 is 14 amino acids. The ends were cut back, 1 base at V and 4 bases at J, with 10 bases in the middle. The germline gives CDR1 SGHAT, CDR2 FQNNGV. TCRdb re-called the RT-PCR reads through MiXCR, storing one row per CDR3 protein. The sample records around 250,000 distinct CDR3 sequences, 12% being singletons. The material was non-naive T cells sorted from PBMCs, obtained 14 to 15 days before vaccination. The chain carries TRBV11-2 and TRBJ1-2, with D possibly being TRBD1 (5 bases). The clonotype comes from a man aged 45 to 65 who received an inactivated influenza vaccine. The CDR3 DNA follows: TGTGCCAGCAGCTTAGGTGGGGCCATCTATGGCTACACCTTC. Amino acid sequence: CASSLGGAIYGYTF.